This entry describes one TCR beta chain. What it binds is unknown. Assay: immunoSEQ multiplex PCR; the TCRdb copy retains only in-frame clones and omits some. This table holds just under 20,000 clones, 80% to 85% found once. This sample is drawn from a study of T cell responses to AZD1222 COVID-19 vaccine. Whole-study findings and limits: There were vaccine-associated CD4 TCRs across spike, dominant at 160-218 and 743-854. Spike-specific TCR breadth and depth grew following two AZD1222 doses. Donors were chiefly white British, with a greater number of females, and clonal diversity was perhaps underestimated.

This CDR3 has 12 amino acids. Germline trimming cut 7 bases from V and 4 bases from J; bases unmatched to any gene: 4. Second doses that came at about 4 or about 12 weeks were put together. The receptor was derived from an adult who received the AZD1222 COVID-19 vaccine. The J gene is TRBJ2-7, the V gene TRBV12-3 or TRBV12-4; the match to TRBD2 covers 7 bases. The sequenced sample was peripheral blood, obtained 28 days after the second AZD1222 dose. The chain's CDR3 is CASMGGSYEQYF. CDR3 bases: TGTGCCAGCATGGGGGGGTCGTACGAGCAGTACTTC.